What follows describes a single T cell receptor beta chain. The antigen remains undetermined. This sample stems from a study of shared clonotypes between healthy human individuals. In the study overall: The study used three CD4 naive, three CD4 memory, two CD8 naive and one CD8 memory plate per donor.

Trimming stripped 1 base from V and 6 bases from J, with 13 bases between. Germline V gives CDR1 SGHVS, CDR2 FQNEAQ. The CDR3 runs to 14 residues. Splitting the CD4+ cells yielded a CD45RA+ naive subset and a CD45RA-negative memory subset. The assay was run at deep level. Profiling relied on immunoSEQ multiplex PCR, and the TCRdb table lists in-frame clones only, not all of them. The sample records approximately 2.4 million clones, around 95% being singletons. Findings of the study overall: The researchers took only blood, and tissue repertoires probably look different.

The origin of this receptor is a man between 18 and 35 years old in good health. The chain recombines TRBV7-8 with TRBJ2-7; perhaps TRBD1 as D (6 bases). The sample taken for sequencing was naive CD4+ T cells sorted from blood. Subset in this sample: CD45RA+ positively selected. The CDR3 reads CASSLGRGSSEQYF. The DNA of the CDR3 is TGTGCCAGCAGCTTAGGCAGGGGCTCGAGCGAGCAGTACTTC.